The present T cell receptor beta chain was sequenced within a study of shared clonotypes between healthy human individuals. Repertoires were generated with immunoSEQ multiplex PCR, while TCRdb's copy carries only in-frame clones and drops some. Of 2,100,000 or so clones in the sample, approximately 96% were seen once. The V gene's germline CDR1 is SGDLS and CDR2 YYNGEE. J gave up 6 bases and V 0 bases, and 18 bases lay outside the gene matches. The CDR3 is 19 amino acids. Donors were Caucasian adults residing in Nashville, Tennessee, USA. V is TRBV9 and J is TRBJ2-7, with 10 nucleotides matching TRBD2. Source material: naive CD4+ T cells sorted from blood. This sample's subset: CD45RA+ positively selected. The sequence was collected from a young man in good health. CDR3 amino acids: CASSVDPAGGLSLPIEQYF. The CDR3 DNA is TGTGCCAGCAGCGTAGACCCAGCGGGGGGGCTCTCTCTACCGATCGAGCAGTACTTC. Drawing the rest from reference TRBV9 and TRBJ2-7, the complete variable domain is DSGVTQTPKHLITATGQRVTLRCSPRSGDLSVYWYQQSLDQGLQFLIQYYNGEERAKGNILERFSAQQFPDLHSELNLSSLELGDSALYFCASSVDPAGGLSLPIEQYFGPGTRLTVT.